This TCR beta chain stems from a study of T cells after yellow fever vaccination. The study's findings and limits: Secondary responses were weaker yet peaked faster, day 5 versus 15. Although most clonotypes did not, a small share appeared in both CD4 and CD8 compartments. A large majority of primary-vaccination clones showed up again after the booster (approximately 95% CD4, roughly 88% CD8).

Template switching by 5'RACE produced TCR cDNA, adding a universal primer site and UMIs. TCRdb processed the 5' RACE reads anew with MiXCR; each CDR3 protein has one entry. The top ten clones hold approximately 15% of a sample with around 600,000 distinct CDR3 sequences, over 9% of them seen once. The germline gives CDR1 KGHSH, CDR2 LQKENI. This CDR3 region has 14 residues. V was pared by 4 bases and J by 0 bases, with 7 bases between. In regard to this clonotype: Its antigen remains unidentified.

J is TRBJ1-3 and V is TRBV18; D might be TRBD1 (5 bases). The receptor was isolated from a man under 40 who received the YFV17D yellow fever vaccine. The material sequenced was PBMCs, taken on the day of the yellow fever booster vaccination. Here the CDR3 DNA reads TGTGCCAGCTCACAAGGGACCTCTGGAAACACCATATATTTT. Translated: CASSQGTSGNTIYF.